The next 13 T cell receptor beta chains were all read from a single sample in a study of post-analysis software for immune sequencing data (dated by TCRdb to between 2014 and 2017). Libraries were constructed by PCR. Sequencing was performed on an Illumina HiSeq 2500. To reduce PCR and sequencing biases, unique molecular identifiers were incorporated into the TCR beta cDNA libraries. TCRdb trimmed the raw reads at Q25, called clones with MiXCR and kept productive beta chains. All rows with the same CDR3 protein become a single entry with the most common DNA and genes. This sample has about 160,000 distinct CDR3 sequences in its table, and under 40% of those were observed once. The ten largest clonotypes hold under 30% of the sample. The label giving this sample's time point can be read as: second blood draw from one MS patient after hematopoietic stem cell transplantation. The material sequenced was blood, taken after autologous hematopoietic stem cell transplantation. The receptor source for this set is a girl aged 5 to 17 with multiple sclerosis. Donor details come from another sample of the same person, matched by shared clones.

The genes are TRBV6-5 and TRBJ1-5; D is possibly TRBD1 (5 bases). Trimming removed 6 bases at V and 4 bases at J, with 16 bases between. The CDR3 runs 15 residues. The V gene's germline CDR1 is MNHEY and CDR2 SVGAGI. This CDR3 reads CASSPRQTVNQPQHF. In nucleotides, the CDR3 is TGTGCCAGCAGCCCTCGACAGACCGTAAATCAGCCCCAGCATTTT.

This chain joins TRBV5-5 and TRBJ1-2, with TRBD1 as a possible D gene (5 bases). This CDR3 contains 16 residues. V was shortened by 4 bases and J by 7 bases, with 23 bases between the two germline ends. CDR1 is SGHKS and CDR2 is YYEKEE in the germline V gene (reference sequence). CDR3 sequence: CASSATTGTALGGYTF. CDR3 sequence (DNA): TGTGCCAGCAGCGCCACGACCGGGACCGCATTAGGTGGCTACACCTTC. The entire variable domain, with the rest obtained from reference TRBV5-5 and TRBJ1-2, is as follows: DAGVTQSPTHLIKTRGQQVTLRCSPISGHKSVSWYQQVLGQGPQFIFQYYEKEERGRGNFPDRFSARQFPNYSSELNVNALLLGDSALYLCASSATTGTALGGYTFGSGTRLTVV.

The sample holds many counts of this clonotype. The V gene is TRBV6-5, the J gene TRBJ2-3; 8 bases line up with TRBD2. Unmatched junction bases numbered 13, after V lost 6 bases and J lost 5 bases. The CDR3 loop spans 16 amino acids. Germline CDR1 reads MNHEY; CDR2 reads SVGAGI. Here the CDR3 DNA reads TGTGCCAGCAGCCCCACTAGCGGAGGGGGGGTAGATACGCAGTATTTT. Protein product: CASSPTSGGGVDTQYF.

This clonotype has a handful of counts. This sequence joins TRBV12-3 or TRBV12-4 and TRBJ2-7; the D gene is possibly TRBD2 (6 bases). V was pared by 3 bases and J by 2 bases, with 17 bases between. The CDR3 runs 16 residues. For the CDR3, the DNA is TGTGCCAGCAGTTTTTACTGGGACTCTCAACCCTACGAGCAGTACTTC. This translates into CASSFYWDSQPYEQYF.

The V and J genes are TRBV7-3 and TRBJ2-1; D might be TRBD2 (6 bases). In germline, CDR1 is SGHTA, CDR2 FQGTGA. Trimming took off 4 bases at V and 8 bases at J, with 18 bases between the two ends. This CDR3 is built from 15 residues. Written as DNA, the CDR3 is TGTGCCAGCAGCTGCCGGGACTCCCGGCGCTATGAGCAGTTCTTC. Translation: CASSCRDSRRYEQFF.

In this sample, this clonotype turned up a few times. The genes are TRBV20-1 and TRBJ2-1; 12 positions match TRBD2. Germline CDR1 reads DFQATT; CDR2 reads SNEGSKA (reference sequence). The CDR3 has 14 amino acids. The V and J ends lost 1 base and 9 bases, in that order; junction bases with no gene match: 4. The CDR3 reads CSARGLAGDPEQFF. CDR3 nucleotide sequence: TGCAGTGCTAGAGGACTAGCGGGAGACCCTGAGCAGTTCTTC.

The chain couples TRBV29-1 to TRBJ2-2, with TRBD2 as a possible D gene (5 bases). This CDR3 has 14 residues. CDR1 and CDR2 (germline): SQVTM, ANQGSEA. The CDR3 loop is CSCKEERNTGELFF. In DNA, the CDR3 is TGCAGTTGCAAGGAGGAAAGAAACACCGGGGAGCTGTTTTTT.

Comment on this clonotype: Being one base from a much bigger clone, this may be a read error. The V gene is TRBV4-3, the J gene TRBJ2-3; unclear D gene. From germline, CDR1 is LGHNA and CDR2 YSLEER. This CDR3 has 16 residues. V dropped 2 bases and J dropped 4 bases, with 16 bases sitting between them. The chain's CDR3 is CASSQRLERWPDTQYF. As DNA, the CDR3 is TGCGCCAGCAGCCAAAGGTTGGAGAGGTGGCCAGATACGCAGTATTTT.

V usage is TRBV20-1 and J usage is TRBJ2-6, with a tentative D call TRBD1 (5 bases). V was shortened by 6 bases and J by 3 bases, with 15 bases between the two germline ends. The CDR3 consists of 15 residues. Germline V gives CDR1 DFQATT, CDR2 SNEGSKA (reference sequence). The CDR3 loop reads CSAETRASGANVLTF. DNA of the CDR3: TGCAGTGCCGAGACCAGGGCTAGTGGGGCCAACGTCCTGACTTTC.

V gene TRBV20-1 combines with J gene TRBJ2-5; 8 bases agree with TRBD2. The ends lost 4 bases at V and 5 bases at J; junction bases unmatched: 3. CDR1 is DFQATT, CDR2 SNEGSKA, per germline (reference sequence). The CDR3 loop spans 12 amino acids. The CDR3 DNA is TGCAGTGCTATTAGCGGGATGGAGACCCAGTACTTC. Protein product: CSAISGMETQYF.

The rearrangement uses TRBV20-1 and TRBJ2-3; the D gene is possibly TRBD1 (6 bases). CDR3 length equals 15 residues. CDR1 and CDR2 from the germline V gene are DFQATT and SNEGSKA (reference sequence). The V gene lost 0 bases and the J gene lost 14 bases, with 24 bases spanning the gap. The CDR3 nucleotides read TGCAGTGCTAGAGACTCACAGGGACCTAATGAAAAACTGTATTTT. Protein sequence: CSARDSQGPNEKLYF.

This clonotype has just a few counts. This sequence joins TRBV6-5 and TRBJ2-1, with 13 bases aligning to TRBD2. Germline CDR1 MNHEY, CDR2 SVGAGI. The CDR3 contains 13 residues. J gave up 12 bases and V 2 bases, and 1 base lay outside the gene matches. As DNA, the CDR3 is TGTGCCAGCAGTTACCGGACTAGCGGGAGGCAGTTCTTC. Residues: CASSYRTSGRQFF.

The DNA for the CDR3 is TGTGCCAGCAGCCGGGGGACAAGGAATGAGCAGTTCTTC. It specifies CASSRGTRNEQFF. This chain connects TRBV12-3 or TRBV12-4 to TRBJ2-1, with D tentatively TRBD1 or TRBD2 (6 bases each). There are 13 residues in the CDR3. The V end was cut by 6 bases, the J end by 7 bases, with 13 bases between.